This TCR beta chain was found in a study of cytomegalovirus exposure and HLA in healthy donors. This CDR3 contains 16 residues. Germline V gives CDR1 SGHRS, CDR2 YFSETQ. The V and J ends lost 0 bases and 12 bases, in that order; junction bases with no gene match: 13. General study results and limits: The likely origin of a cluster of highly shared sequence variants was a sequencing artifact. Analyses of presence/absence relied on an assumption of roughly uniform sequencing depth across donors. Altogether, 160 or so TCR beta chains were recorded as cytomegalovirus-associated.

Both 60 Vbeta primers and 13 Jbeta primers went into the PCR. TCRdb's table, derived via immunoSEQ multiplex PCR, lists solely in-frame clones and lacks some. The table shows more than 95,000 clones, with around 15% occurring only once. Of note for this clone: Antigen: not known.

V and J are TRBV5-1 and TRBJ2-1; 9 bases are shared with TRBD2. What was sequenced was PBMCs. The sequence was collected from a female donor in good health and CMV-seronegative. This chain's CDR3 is CASSLEASGMGVGQFF. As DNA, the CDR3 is TGCGCCAGCAGCTTGGAGGCTAGCGGGATGGGGGTGGGGCAGTTCTTC.